This T cell receptor beta chain was observed in a study of memory CD4+ T cells and cytomegalovirus serostatus. Per the germline V gene, CDR1 is SGHNT and CDR2 is YYREEE (reference sequence). The CDR3 is 16 amino acids. This table comes from immunoSEQ multiplex PCR, and its TCRdb copy is limited to in-frame clones, with some not included. This sample has roughly 40,000 clones; about four fifths occur once, and the top ten carry around 1.1%. Turning to this clone: One end of the junction is discordant with germline, which a read error may explain.

Single viable CD3+CD4+CD8-CD45RO+ cells were sorted as the memory CD4+ T cells. This receptor was taken from an adult in good health and CMV-seronegative. This chain links TRBV5-4 with TRBJ1-1; tentatively, D is TRBD1 (5 bases). Sequenced: memory CD4+ T cells from blood. CDR3 in amino acids: CASSLENPQGGRPQAF. In DNA, the CDR3 is TGTGCCAGCAGCTTGGAGAATCCCCAGGGCGGACGGCCTCAGGCCTTT.